The 24 T cell receptor beta chains listed next were all sequenced from one sample in a study of tumor and adjacent non-tumor tissue in lung cancer. RNA was extracted from bulk tissue without any cell sorting. The library came from three nested PCR rounds adapted from ARM-PCR protocols. One entry per CDR3 protein results from TCRdb running MiXCR on the multiplex PCR reads. The sample holds approximately 100,000 distinct CDR3 sequences; about 75% are singletons and the top ten take around 37%. Specimen: lung tumor tissue. The receptors stem from a woman between 55 and 75 years old with non-small cell lung cancer.

A note on this clonotype: Being one base from a much bigger clone, this may be a read error. This chain connects TRBV20-1 to TRBJ2-3; TRBD1 aligns across 8 bases. The CDR3 extends over 16 amino acids. From germline, CDR1 is DFQATT and CDR2 SNEGSKA (reference sequence). The CDR3 DNA reads as TGCAGTGCTAGTATGCCGGGACAGGTGAACACAAATACGCAGTATTTT. Translated, it gives CSASMPGQVNTNTQYF.

As regards this clonotype: At one boundary the junction diverges from the germline segment, which might be a read error. The rearrangement joins TRBV20-1 to TRBJ2-7; 9 bases are a match to TRBD2. The CDR3 covers 17 residues. The germline V gene has CDR1 DFQATT and CDR2 SNEGSKA (reference sequence). The CDR3: CSASSGNGGRGRGEQYF. In DNA form, the CDR3 reads TGCAGTGCTAGTAGTGGTAACGGGGGCCGCGGGAGGGGCGAGCAATACTTC.

As to this clonotype: A read error may be the cause here, since a much bigger clone is one base away. This rearrangement joins TRBV6-5 to TRBJ1-3, with unresolved D. The CDR3 covers 17 residues. CDR1 MNHEY and CDR2 SVGAGI come from the germline V gene. CDR3 region: CPSRNLGRGGTGNTIYF. The CDR3, as DNA: TGTCCCAGCAGGAACCTAGGCCGGGGAGGGACTGGAAACACCATATATTTT.

A note on this clonotype: In this CDR3 the conserved last residue, phenylalanine or tryptophan, is missing, so a read error is likely. J is TRBJ1-1 and V is TRBV6-1; unclear D gene. The CDR3 contains 15 residues. The germline V gene encodes CDR1 MNHNS and CDR2 SASEGT. Trimming removed 0 bases from V and 1 base from J, with 9 bases in between. The CDR3 sequence: CASSEAFSGNTEAFS. CDR3 nucleotides: TGTGCCAGCAGTGAAGCTTTCAGCGGGAACACTGAAGCTTTCTCT.

On this clonotype: A read error is possible here, since a much larger clone lies one base away. The V gene is TRBV28, the J gene TRBJ1-4, with 7 bases lining up with TRBD1. The V gene's germline CDR1 is MDHEN and CDR2 SYDVKM. The CDR3 has 13 amino acids. DNA for the CDR3: TGTGCTTCGGAGGGGGCCGGGACAGAAAAACTGTTTTTT. It specifies CASEGAGTEKLFF.

This chain uses TRBV11-2 with TRBJ1-6; 9 bases align to TRBD1. Germline V lookup: CDR1 SGHAT, CDR2 FQNNGV. Germline trimming cut 3 bases from V and 6 bases from J; bases unmatched to any gene: 3. This CDR3 is 15 amino acids long. The chain's CDR3 is CASSFTGGLNSPLHF. CDR3 in DNA: TGTGCCAGCAGCTTTACAGGGGGCCTTAATTCACCCCTCCACTTT. Full variable domain (remainder filled in from reference TRBV11-2 and TRBJ1-6): EAGVAQSPRYKIIEKRQSVAFWCNPISGHATLYWYQQILGQGPKLLIQFQNNGVVDDSQLPKDRFSAERLKGVDSTLKIQPAKLEDSAVYLCASSFTGGLNSPLHFGNGTRLTVT.

In regard to this clonotype: This may stem from a read error, because a much larger clone lies one nucleotide away. This rearrangement joins TRBV11-2 to TRBJ2-2; TRBD1 agrees at 9 bases. Germline values: CDR1 SGHAT, CDR2 FQNNGV. This CDR3 is 15 amino acids long. The junction had 11 bases not matched to a gene; V was cut back by 8 bases and J by 7 bases. The CDR3 nucleotides are TGTGCCAGCGACTTTGGGACAGGGCACATCGGGGAGCTGTTTTTT. Its translation: CASDFGTGHIGELFF.

The chain carries TRBV20-1 and TRBJ1-1, with 7 bases lining up with TRBD1. J lost 7 bases, V lost 5 bases, and 10 bases had no gene match. Germline CDR1 is DFQATT and CDR2 is SNEGSKA (reference sequence). The CDR3 has 13 residues. In DNA form, the CDR3 reads TGCAGTGCTCACAGGGGTCCGAGCATTGAAGCTTTCTTT. This gives the protein CSAHRGPSIEAFF.

Comments on this clonotype: This may be a read error, as it is one base from a much larger clone. The gene calls are TRBV6-5 and TRBJ1-3; the D is unclear. Trimming pared 6 bases from V and 2 bases from J, leaving 20 bases between. The CDR3 spans 17 residues. Germline V lookup: CDR1 MNHEY, CDR2 SVGAGI. The CDR3 coding sequence is TGTGCCAGCAGGAACCTAGGCCTGGGAGGGACTGGAAACACCATATATTTT. Protein product: CASRNLGLGGTGNTIYF.

This clonotype was observed once. A read error is possible here, since a much larger clone lies one base away. The chain joins TRBV6-6 to TRBJ2-3; the match to TRBD1 covers 7 bases. J was trimmed by 7 bases and V by 6 bases; bases with no gene match: 10. The CDR3 length is 14 residues. The germline V gene encodes CDR1 MNHNY and CDR2 SVGAGI (reference sequence). DNA for the CDR3: TGTGCCAGCAGCCTAACGACAGGGACATATACGCAGTATTTT. This encodes CASSLTTGTYTQYF.

This clonotype has a handful of counts. A much more abundant neighbour one base away suggests this may be a read error. The V and J genes are TRBV12-3 or TRBV12-4 and TRBJ1-1; 7 bases are shared with TRBD1. The V gene end was trimmed by 10 bases and the J gene end by 4 bases; junction bases not matched to a gene: 15. This CDR3 is built from 15 residues. CDR3 loop: CANRQTTGVGTEAFF. The DNA of the CDR3 is TGTGCCAACAGACAAACAACAGGGGTAGGCACTGAAGCTTTCTTT.

On this clonotype itself: A much bigger clone sits one base away, suggesting this may be a read error. Without the conserved terminal phenylalanine or tryptophan, this CDR3 likely stems from a read error. The rearrangement joins TRBV20-1 to TRBJ1-1; perhaps TRBD1 as D (6 bases). This CDR3 contains 14 residues. V was pared by 2 bases and J by 4 bases, with 14 bases between. Per germline, CDR1 DFQATT and CDR2 SNEGSKA (reference sequence). The CDR3 sequence: CSARSTRGSTEAFI. For the CDR3, the DNA is TGCAGTGCTAGATCCACCAGGGGTAGCACTGAAGCTTTCATT.

For this clonotype: At one end, the junction sequence differs from germline, possibly due to a read error. The chain is built from TRBV6-6 and TRBJ2-2; no clear D. The V gene's germline CDR1 is MNHNY and CDR2 SVGAGI (reference sequence). The CDR3 covers 13 residues. The CDR3 coding sequence is TGTGCTAGCAGGACCCCAAACACCTGGGAGCTGTTTTTT. Translated: CASRTPNTWELFF.

Comment on this clonotype: Its ends do not fully match the called genes, so a read error is possible. This chain connects TRBV11-2 to TRBJ1-3; D uncertain. Germline-derived CDR1 and CDR2 are SGHAT and FQNNGV. This CDR3 contains 14 residues. CDR3 DNA: TGTGCCGGCAGCTTAGAACCATCTGGAAACACCATATACTTT. This gives the protein CAGSLEPSGNTIYF.

The chain links TRBV20-1 to TRBJ2-5, with D unclear. Germline-derived CDR1 and CDR2 are DFQATT and SNEGSKA (reference sequence). V shed 7 bases and J shed 4 bases, with 19 bases lying between them. There are 14 residues in the CDR3. As DNA, the CDR3 is TGCAGTGTTAGTGTCTCGCCCAGTGCAGAGACCCAGTACTTC. As protein: CSVSVSPSAETQYF.

Worth noting for this clonotype: Its ends do not fully match the called genes, so a read error is possible. The chain uses TRBV11-3 and TRBJ2-5; 11 bases line up with TRBD1. CDR3 length: 16 residues. The germline CDR1 and CDR2 sequences are SGHNT and YENEEA. CDR3 amino acids: CATSVTGTGGSETQYF. CDR3 nucleotide sequence: TGTGCCACCAGCGTCACCGGGACAGGGGGTTCAGAGACCCAGTACTTC.

This clonotype was observed a handful of times. A read error is possible here, since a much larger clone lies one base away. V is TRBV12-3 or TRBV12-4 and J is TRBJ1-4; D is possibly TRBD1 (5 bases). The CDR3 extends over 16 amino acids. The ends were cut back, 3 bases at V and 3 bases at J, with 14 bases in the middle. CDR3 coding DNA: TGTGCCAGCAGTTTTTCACACAGGTGGCCTAATGAAAAACTGTTTTTT. Translated, it gives CASSFSHRWPNEKLFF.

This clonotype was recorded a few times. This sequence may be a read error, since a much larger clone differs from it by one base. This chain joins TRBV6-2 or TRBV6-3 and TRBJ2-1, with 14 bases that match TRBD2. J was trimmed by 6 bases and V by 8 bases; bases with no gene match: 12. Per the germline V gene, CDR1 is MNHEY and CDR2 is SVGEGT. This CDR3 is 17 amino acids long. CDR3 nucleotides: TGTGCCAGCTTCCAGATTCGACTAGCGGGGGGGCGCAATGAGCAGTTCTTC. It yields the protein CASFQIRLAGGRNEQFF.

This clonotype was seen only once. The chain recombines TRBV20-1 with TRBJ2-3; D is possibly TRBD1 (6 bases). Trimming pared 7 bases from V and 2 bases from J, leaving 25 bases between. The CDR3 is 17 amino acids. Germline CDR1 DFQATT, CDR2 SNEGSKA (reference sequence). CDR3 DNA: TGCAGTGTTAGTGATCAGCTAGTGGGGGCTTCCACAGATACGCAGTATTTT. It is translated as CSVSDQLVGASTDTQYF.

To note about this clonotype: A much larger clone lies a single base off, so this may be a read error. Because the CDR3 is missing its conserved closing phenylalanine or tryptophan, this is likely a read error. Written as DNA, the CDR3 is TGCGCCAGCAGGGTAGACAGGGGTTACAATGAGCAGTTCTTA. This codes for CASRVDRGYNEQFL. The chain joins TRBV4-3 to TRBJ2-1; TRBD1 agrees at 8 bases. Germline V gene lookup returns CDR1 LGHNA and CDR2 YSLEER. The CDR3 extends over 14 amino acids. V shed 6 bases, J shed 4 bases, and the junction held 5 bases outside the gene matches.

Remarks on this clonotype: Just one base apart from a much larger clone, this may be a read error. V and J are TRBV28 and TRBJ1-1, with D tentatively TRBD1 (5 bases). The CDR3 contains 14 residues. Germline V lookup: CDR1 MDHEN, CDR2 SYDVKM. CDR3 sequence: CASSPGGSLYGAYF. The CDR3 DNA follows: TGTGCCAGCAGCCCTGGAGGGAGCCTCTACGGGGCTTACTTT.

With regard to this clonotype: An end of the junction does not agree with germline; a read error may underlie this. This chain connects TRBV11-3 to TRBJ1-1; D is perhaps TRBD1 (5 bases). Looked up from germline, CDR1 is SGHNT and CDR2 is YENEEA. This CDR3 contains 13 residues. CDR3 sequence (DNA): TGTGTCAGCAGACGGGACCGCAACACTGAAGACTTCTTT. The encoded protein is CVSRRDRNTEDFF.

A note on this clonotype: One junction end does not reproduce the germline sequence, and a read error may be involved. The chain employs TRBV11-3 and TRBJ2-5, with D perhaps assigned TRBD1 or TRBD2 (5 bases each). The CDR3 is 15 amino acids. Germline V CDR1 and CDR2: SGHNT, YENEEA. This CDR3 is CASSLGRDPKETQYF. The DNA for the CDR3 is TGTGCCAGCAGCTTAGGTCGGGACCCTAAAGAGACCCAGTATTTC.

This clonotype appeared a single time. A read error is likely, as this CDR3 ends without the conserved phenylalanine or tryptophan. V gene TRBV6-1 combines with J gene TRBJ1-5, with a possible D match to TRBD1 (6 bases). The V gene's germline CDR1 is MNHNS and CDR2 SASEGT. Trimming removed 6 bases from V and 5 bases from J, with 14 bases in between. This CDR3 spans 14 amino acids. CDR3 DNA sequence: TGTGCCAGCAGAAGCAACAGGGACGATCAGCCCCAGCATTCT. This codes for CASRSNRDDQPQHS.